The next 3 T cell receptor beta chains were all read from a single sample in a study of blood T cell repertoires in COVID-19. Sequenced by immunoSEQ multiplex PCR; TCRdb stores in-frame clones only, minus some. This table holds around 230,000 clones, 84% found once. The specimen was peripheral blood. These receptors were obtained from a man between 35 and 55 years old who had recovered from COVID-19.

A single count supports this clone. The CDR3 reads CASSLEGSGWEAEAFF. The CDR3 nucleotides are TGCGCCAGCAGCTTGGAGGGTAGCGGGTGGGAGGCTGAAGCTTTCTTT. V usage is TRBV5-1 and J usage is TRBJ1-1; D remains unclear. This CDR3 is built from 16 residues. The germline V gene encodes CDR1 SGHRS and CDR2 YFSETQ. V was pared by 0 bases and J by 6 bases, with 18 bases between. The full variable domain, with the rest looked up from reference TRBV5-1 and TRBJ1-1, is KAGVTQTPRYLIKTRGQQVTLSCSPISGHRSVSWYQQTPGQGLQFLFEYFSETQRNKGNFPGRFSGRQFSNSRSEMNVSTLELGDSALYLCASSLEGSGWEAEAFFGQGTRLTVV.

The chain is built from TRBV19 and TRBJ2-7; 9 nucleotides match TRBD1. Germline CDR1 and CDR2: LNHDA and SQIVND (reference sequence). J gave up 2 bases and V 3 bases, and 11 bases lay outside the gene matches. The CDR3 loop spans 17 amino acids. The CDR3: CASSMPRGTGTPYEQYF. CDR3 sequence (DNA): TGTGCCAGTAGTATGCCCCGAGGGACAGGGACACCCTACGAGCAGTACTTC. The whole variable domain, remainder taken from reference TRBV19 and TRBJ2-7, is DGGITQSPKYLFRKEGQNVTLSCEQNLNHDAMYWYRQDPGQGLRLIYYSQIVNDFQKGDIAEGYSVSREKKESFPLTVTSAQKNPTAFYLCASSMPRGTGTPYEQYFGPGTRLTVT.

The chain uses TRBV19 and TRBJ2-3, with D uncertain. Germline V gene sequence: CDR1 LNHDA, CDR2 SQIVND (reference sequence). There are 18 residues in the CDR3. Between the trimmed V and J ends, which lost 0 bases and 0 bases, there was a span of 16 bases. CDR3 protein: CASSIDLRQPKSTDTQYF. CDR3 nucleotide sequence: TGTGCCAGTAGTATAGATTTGAGACAACCCAAGAGCACAGATACGCAGTATTTT.